The rows below give T cell receptor beta chains drawn from one sample of a study of CD4 and CD8 cells across lung adenocarcinoma regions. TCRdb analysed the PCR reads with MiXCR anew, one entry per CDR3 protein. The sample shows approximately 4,300 distinct CDR3 sequences, about 45% of them seen only once. The source material was CD4+ T cells from the margin of a lung tumor. The receptors originated from a female donor with lung adenocarcinoma. The CD4 and CD8 labels of this study may be unreliable. Each CDR3 is given with its conserved first and last residue. D genes are given only for firm matches. Some rows have no size entry. The others give once, few or many, or a class for an expanded clone.

d_call: .; clone_size: .; j_call: TRBJ2-3; v_call: TRBV11-3; cdr3_nt: TGTGCCAGCACCGGACCGGGTACAGATACGCAGTATTTT; cdr3_aa: CASTGPGTDTQYF
d_call: .; clone_size: .; j_call: TRBJ2-3; v_call: TRBV11-1; cdr3_nt: TGTGCCAAGACGACAACGAACACCGGGGAGCAGTATTTT; cdr3_aa: CAKTTTNTGEQYF
d_call: .; clone_size: .; j_call: TRBJ2-4; v_call: TRBV10-3; cdr3_nt: TGTGCCGGGCGTGAGGTTCGGGGCCAAGGGATCCAGTACTTC; cdr3_aa: CAGREVRGQGIQYF
d_call: .; clone_size: .; j_call: TRBJ2-1; v_call: TRBV6-1; cdr3_nt: TGTGCCAGCAGTGAACTTCATGGGGACAACTCCTACAATGAGCAGTTCTTC; cdr3_aa: CASSELHGDNSYNEQFF
d_call: .; clone_size: .; j_call: TRBJ2-7; v_call: TRBV10-2; cdr3_nt: TGCGCCAGCAGCTCCCGAATTCCCATGTACGAGCAGTACTTC; cdr3_aa: CASSSRIPMYEQYF
d_call: TRBD2; clone_size: medium-sized; j_call: TRBJ2-5; v_call: TRBV6-2/TRBV6-3; cdr3_nt: TGTGCCAGCAGTTACTTCGCGGGAGGGTTGCAGACCCAGTACTTC; cdr3_aa: CASSYFAGGLQTQYF
d_call: .; clone_size: .; j_call: TRBJ2-2; v_call: TRBV5-1; cdr3_nt: TGCGCCAGCAGCTTGGACCAGGCCGGGGAGCTGTTTTTT; cdr3_aa: CASSLDQAGELFF
d_call: .; clone_size: medium-sized; j_call: TRBJ1-6; v_call: TRBV6-1; cdr3_nt: TGTGCCAGCGGGTCCGGGACGAGGCCCCTCCACTTT; cdr3_aa: CASGSGTRPLHF
d_call: .; clone_size: few; j_call: TRBJ2-1; v_call: TRBV6-5; cdr3_nt: TGTGCCAGCAGTTACTCGGTGGACAATGAGCAGTTCTTC; cdr3_aa: CASSYSVDNEQFF
d_call: .; clone_size: medium-sized; j_call: TRBJ1-1; v_call: TRBV6-1; cdr3_nt: TGTGCCAGCAGTGAAGTATCTGGGTGGTGGATGAACACTGAAGCTTTCTTT; cdr3_aa: CASSEVSGWWMNTEAFF
d_call: .; clone_size: .; j_call: TRBJ2-3; v_call: TRBV10-2; cdr3_nt: TGCGCCGGCAGTGAGATGAAAGATACGCAGTATTTT; cdr3_aa: CAGSEMKDTQYF
d_call: TRBD2; clone_size: large; j_call: TRBJ2-3; v_call: TRBV27; cdr3_nt: TGTGCCAGCAATCCTGGACTAGCTCCCTTCGATACGCAGTATTTT; cdr3_aa: CASNPGLAPFDTQYF
d_call: TRBD2; clone_size: .; j_call: TRBJ2-1; v_call: TRBV6-4; cdr3_nt: TGTGCCAGCAGTCCAACTAGCGGAACCTACAATGAGCAGTTCTTC; cdr3_aa: CASSPTSGTYNEQFF
d_call: .; clone_size: .; j_call: TRBJ2-1; v_call: TRBV6-1; cdr3_nt: TGTGCCAGCAGCTGGGGTATCCGAGAGACCCAGTTCTTC; cdr3_aa: CASSWGIRETQFF
d_call: .; clone_size: .; j_call: TRBJ2-2; v_call: TRBV27; cdr3_nt: TGTGCCAGCAGCCGCCGGGTTTTGGGGGTGAACACCGGGGAGCTGTTTTTT; cdr3_aa: CASSRRVLGVNTGELFF